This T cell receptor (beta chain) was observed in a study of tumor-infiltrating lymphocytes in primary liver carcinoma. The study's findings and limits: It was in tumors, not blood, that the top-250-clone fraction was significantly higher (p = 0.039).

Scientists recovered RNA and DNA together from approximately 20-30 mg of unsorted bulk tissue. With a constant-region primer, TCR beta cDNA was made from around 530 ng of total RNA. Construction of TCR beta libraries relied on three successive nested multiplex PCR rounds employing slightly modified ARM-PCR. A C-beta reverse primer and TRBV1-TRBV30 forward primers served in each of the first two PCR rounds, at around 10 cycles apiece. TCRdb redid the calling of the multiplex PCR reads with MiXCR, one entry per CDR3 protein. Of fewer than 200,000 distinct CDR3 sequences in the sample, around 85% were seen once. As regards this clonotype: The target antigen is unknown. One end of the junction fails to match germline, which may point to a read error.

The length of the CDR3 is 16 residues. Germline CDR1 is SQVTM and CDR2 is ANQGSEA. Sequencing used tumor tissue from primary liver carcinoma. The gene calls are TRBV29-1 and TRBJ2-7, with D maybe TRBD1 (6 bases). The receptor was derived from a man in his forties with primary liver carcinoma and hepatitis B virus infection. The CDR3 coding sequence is TGCAGAGTTGAAGGAAGTGTACAGGGCTCTCTCCTCGGGCAGTACTTC. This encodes CRVEGSVQGSLLGQYF.